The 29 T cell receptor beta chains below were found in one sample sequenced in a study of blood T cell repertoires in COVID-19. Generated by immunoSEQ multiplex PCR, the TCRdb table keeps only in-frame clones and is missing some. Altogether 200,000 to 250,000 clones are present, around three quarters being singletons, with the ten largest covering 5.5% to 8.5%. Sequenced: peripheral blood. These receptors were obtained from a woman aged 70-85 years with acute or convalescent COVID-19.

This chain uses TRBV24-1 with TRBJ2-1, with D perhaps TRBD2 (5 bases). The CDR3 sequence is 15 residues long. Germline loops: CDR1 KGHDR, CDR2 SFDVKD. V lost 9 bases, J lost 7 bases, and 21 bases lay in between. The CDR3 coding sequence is TGTGCCACCGCAAATCCAACGAGGGAGTCAAATGAGCAGTTCTTC. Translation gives CATANPTRESNEQFF.

The CDR3 sequence is CASSRTGDQETQYF. CDR3 DNA: TGCGCCAGCAGCCGAACAGGGGACCAAGAGACCCAGTACTTC. The gene calls are TRBV5-1 and TRBJ2-5, with 7 bases matching TRBD1. V gave up 4 bases and J gave up 0 bases; unmatched junction bases: 3. Germline V CDR1 and CDR2: SGHRS, YFSETQ. CDR3 size: 14 residues.

CDR3 protein: CAWSLTDNSPLHF. Written as DNA, the CDR3 is TGTGCCTGGAGCTTGACAGACAATTCACCCCTCCACTTT. The V gene is TRBV30, the J gene TRBJ1-6, with TRBD1 as a possible D gene (5 bases). Trimming cost V 3 bases and J 7 bases, with 10 bases left between them. The CDR3 has 13 residues. The germline CDR1 and CDR2 sequences are GTSNPN and SVGIG (reference sequence).

The CDR3 here is CASILGLMNTEAFF. For the CDR3, the DNA is TGTGCCAGCATCCTGGGCCTGATGAACACTGAAGCTTTCTTT. V and J are TRBV6-5 and TRBJ1-1; D gene ambiguous. Trimming removed 7 bases from V and 0 bases from J, with 12 bases in between. The CDR3 sequence is 14 residues long. Germline loops: CDR1 MNHEY, CDR2 SVGAGI.

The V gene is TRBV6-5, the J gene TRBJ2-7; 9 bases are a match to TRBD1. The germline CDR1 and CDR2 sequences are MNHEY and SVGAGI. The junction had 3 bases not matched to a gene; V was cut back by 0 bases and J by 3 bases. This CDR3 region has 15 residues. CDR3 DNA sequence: TGTGCCAGCAGTTACTCCGCGACAGGGGGCTACGAGCAGTACTTC. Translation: CASSYSATGGYEQYF.

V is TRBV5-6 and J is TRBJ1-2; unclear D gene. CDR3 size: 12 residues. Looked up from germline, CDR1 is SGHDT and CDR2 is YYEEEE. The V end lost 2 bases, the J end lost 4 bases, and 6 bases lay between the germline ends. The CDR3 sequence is CASSLQSYGYTF. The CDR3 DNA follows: TGTGCCAGCAGCTTACAGAGCTATGGCTACACCTTC.

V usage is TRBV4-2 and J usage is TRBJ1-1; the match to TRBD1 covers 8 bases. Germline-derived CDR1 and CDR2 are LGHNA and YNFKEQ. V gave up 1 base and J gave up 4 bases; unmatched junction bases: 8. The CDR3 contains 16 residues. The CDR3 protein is CASSQAADRAGTEAFF. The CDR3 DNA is TGTGCCAGCAGCCAAGCGGCGGACAGGGCGGGCACTGAAGCTTTCTTT.

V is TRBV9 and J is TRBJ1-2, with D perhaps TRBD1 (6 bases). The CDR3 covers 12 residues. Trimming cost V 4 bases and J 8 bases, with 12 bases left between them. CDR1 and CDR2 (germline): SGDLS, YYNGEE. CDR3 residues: CASSRRGEGYTF. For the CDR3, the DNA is TGTGCCAGCAGCCGCAGGGGCGAGGGCTACACCTTC.

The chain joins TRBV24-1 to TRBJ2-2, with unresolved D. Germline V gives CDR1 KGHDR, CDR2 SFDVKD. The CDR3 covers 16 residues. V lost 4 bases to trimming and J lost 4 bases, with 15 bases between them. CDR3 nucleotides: TGTGCCACCAGTGAGAGTACCTCGCGAAGCACCGGGGAGCTGTTTTTT. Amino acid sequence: CATSESTSRSTGELFF.

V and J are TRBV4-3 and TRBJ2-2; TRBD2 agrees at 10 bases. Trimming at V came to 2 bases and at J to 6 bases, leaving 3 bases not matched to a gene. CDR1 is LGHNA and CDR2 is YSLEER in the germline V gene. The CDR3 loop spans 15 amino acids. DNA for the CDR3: TGCGCCAGCAGCCAAAGCGGGGGGGCGGCCGGGGAGCTGTTTTTT. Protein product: CASSQSGGAAGELFF.

CDR3 sequence: CASSDRETGELFF. CDR3 DNA: TGTGCCAGCAGTGACAGGGAAACCGGGGAGCTGTTTTTT. The J gene is TRBJ2-2, the V gene TRBV2; perhaps TRBD1 as D (5 bases). V lost 3 bases to trimming and J lost 5 bases, with 7 bases between them. Germline V lookup: CDR1 SNHLY, CDR2 FYNNEI. The CDR3 has 13 amino acids.

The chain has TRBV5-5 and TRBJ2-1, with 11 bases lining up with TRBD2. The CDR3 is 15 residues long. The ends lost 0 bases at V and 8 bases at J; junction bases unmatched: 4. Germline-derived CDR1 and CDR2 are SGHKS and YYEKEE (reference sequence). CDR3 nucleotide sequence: TGTGCCAGCAGCTTGGTTAGCGGGGGGGTAGATGAGCAGTTCTTC. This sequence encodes CASSLVSGGVDEQFF.

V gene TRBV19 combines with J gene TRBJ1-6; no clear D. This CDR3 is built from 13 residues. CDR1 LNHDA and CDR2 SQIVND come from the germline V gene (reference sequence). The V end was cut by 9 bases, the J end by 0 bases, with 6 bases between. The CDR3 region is CASESSYNSPLHF. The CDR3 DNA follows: TGTGCCAGCGAGAGCTCCTATAATTCACCCCTCCACTTT.

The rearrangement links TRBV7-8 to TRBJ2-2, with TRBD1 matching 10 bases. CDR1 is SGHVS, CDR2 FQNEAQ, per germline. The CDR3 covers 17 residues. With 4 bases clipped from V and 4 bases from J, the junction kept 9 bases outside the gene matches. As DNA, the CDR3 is TGTGCCAGCAGCTCCCCCAGGACAGGGGGATTCACCGGGGAGCTGTTTTTT. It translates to CASSSPRTGGFTGELFF. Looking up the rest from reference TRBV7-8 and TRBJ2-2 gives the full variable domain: GAGVSQSPRYKVAKRGQDVALRCDPISGHVSLFWYQQALGQGPEFLTYFQNEAQLDKSGLPSDRFFAERPEGSVSTLKIQRTQQEDSAVYLCASSSPRTGGFTGELFFGEGSRLTVL.

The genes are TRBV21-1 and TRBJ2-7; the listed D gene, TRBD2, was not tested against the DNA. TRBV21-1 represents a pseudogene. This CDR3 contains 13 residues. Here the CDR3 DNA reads TGTGCCTTCAGCCCGGGTTTGTACTACGAGCAGTACTTC. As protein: CAFSPGLYYEQYF.

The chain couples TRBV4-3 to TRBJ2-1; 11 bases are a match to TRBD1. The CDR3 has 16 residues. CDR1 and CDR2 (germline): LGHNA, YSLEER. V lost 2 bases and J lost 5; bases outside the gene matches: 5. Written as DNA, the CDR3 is TGCGCCAGCAGCCAATTCCGGGGACAGGGGGACAATGAGCAGTTCTTC. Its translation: CASSQFRGQGDNEQFF.

The DNA of the CDR3 is TGTGCCAGCAGTACTCGGACAGGGGAACTTGGAAACACCATATATTTT. Its translation is CASSTRTGELGNTIYF. The rearrangement joins TRBV6-6 to TRBJ1-3; 9 bases match TRBD1. V shed 5 bases, J shed 3 bases, and the junction held 8 bases outside the gene matches. Per germline, CDR1 MNHNY and CDR2 SVGAGI (reference sequence). There are 16 residues in the CDR3.

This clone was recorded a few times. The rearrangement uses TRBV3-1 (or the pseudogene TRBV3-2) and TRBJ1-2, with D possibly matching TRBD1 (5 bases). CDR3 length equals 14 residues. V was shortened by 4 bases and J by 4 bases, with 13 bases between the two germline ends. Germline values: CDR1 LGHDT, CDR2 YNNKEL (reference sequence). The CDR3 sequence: CASSPTRDGYGYTF. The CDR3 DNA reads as TGTGCCAGCAGCCCTACCAGGGATGGCTATGGCTACACCTTC.

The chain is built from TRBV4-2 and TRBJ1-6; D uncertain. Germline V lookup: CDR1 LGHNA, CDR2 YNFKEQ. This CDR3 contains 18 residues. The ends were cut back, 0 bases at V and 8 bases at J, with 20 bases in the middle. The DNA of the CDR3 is TGTGCCAGCAGCCAAGATCCCCCCCGCGGTGGAGCCGATTCACCCCTCCACTTT. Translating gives CASSQDPPRGGADSPLHF.

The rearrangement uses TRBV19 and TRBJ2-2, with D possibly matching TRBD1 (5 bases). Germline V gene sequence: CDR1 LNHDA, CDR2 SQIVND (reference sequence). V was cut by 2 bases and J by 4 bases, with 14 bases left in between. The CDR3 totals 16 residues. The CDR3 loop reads CASSIPRVSGTGELFF. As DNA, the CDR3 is TGTGCCAGTAGTATACCCAGGGTATCTGGCACCGGGGAGCTGTTTTTT.

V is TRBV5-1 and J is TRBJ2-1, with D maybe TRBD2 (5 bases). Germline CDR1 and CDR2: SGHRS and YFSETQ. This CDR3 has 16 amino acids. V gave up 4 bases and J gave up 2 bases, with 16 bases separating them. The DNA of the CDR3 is TGCGCCAGCAGCCCCAACCGAGCGGTGGCCTACAATGAGCAGTTCTTC. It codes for CASSPNRAVAYNEQFF.

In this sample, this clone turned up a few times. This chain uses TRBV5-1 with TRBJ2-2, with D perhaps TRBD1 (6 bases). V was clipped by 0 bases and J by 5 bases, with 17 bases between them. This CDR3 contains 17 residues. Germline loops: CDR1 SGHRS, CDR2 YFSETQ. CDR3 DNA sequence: TGCGCCAGCAGCTTGGGCCTAACAGGGACCAATACCGGGGAGCTGTTTTTT. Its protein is CASSLGLTGTNTGELFF.

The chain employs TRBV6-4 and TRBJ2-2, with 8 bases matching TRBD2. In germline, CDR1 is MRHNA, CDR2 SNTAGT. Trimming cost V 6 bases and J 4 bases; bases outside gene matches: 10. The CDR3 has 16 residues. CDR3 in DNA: TGTGCCAGCAGCCTACGGGGGGGCCAGAGCACCGGGGAGCTGTTTTTT. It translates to CASSLRGGQSTGELFF.

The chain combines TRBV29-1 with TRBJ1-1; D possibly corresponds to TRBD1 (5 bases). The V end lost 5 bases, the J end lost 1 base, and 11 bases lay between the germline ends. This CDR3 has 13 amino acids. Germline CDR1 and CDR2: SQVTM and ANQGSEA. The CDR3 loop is CSVNQGKNTEAFF. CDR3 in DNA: TGCAGCGTTAATCAGGGTAAGAACACTGAAGCTTTCTTT. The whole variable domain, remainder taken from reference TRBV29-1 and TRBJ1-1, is SAVISQKPSRDICQRGTSLTIQCQVDSQVTMMFWYRQQPGQSLTLIATANQGSEATYESGFVIDKFPISRPNLTFSTLTVSNMSPEDSSIYLCSVNQGKNTEAFFGQGTRLTVV.

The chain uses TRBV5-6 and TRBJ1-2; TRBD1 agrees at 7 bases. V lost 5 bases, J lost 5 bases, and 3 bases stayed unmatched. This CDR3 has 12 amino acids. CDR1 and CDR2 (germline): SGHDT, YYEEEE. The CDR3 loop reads CASRETGYGYTF. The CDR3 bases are TGTGCCAGCAGAGAGACAGGGTATGGCTACACCTTC.

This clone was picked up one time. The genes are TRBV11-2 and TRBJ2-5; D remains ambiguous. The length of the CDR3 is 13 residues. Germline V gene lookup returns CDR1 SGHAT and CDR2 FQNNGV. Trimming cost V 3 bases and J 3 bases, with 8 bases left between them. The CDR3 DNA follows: TGTGCCAGCAGCTTCAGTCTAGAAGAGACCCAGTACTTC. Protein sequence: CASSFSLEETQYF.

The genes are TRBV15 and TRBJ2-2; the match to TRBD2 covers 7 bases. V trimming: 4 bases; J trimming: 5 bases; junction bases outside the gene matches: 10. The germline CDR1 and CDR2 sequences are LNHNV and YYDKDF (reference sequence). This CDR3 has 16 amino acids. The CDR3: CATSTRLAAKTGELFF. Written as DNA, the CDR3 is TGTGCCACCAGCACTAGACTAGCTGCAAAAACCGGGGAGCTGTTTTTT.

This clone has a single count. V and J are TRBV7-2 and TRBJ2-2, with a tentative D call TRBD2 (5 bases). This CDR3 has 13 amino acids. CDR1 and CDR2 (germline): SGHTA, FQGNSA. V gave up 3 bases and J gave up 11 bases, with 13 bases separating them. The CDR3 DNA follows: TGTGCCAGCAGCTTTCAGAACGGGGTAGAGCTGTTTTTT. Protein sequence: CASSFQNGVELFF.

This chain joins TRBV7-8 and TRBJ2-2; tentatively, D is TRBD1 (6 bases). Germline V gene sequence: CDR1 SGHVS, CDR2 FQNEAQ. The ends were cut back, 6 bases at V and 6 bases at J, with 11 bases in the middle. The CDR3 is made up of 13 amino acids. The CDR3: CASSRTGSGELFF. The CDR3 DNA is TGTGCCAGCAGTCGAACAGGGTCCGGGGAGCTGTTTTTT. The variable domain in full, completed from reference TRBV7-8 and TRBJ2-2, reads GAGVSQSPRYKVAKRGQDVALRCDPISGHVSLFWYQQALGQGPEFLTYFQNEAQLDKSGLPSDRFFAERPEGSVSTLKIQRTQQEDSAVYLCASSRTGSGELFFGEGSRLTVL.